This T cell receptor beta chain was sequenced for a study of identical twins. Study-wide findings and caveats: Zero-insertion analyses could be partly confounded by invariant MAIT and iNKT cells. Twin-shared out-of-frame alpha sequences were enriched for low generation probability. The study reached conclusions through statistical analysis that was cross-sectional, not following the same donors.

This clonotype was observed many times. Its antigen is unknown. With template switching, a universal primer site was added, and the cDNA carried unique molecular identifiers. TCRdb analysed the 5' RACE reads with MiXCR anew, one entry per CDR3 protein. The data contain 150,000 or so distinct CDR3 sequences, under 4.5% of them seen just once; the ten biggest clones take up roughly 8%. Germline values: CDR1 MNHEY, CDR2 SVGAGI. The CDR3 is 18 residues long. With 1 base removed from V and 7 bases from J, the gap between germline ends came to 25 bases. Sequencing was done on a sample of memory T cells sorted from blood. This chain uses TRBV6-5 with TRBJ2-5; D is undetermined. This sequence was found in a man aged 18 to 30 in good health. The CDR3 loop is CASSYLDPLQGVWGTQYF. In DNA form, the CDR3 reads TGTGCCAGCAGTTACTTGGATCCCCTACAAGGCGTGTGGGGGACCCAGTACTTC.